This T cell receptor beta chain was identified in a study of early T cells in non-severe SARS-CoV-2 infection. V was cut by 7 bases and J by 0 bases, with 19 bases left in between. The CDR3 is made up of 17 amino acids. Germline-derived CDR1 and CDR2 are LNHDA and SQIVND (reference sequence). This clonotype was counted between two and nine times. Individually, cDNA molecules had unique molecular identifiers attached to them. TCRdb passed the 5' RACE reads through MiXCR, listing each CDR3 protein once. The sample lists tens of thousands of distinct CDR3 sequences, around 15% occurring once. The chain has TRBV19 and TRBJ2-1; D possibly corresponds to TRBD2 (6 bases). Sequencing was done on a sample of whole blood. The receptor's source is an adult who was a healthcare worker with PCR-confirmed SARS-CoV-2 infection or an uninfected control (not recorded which). In nucleotides, the CDR3 is TGTGCCAGTACCAAATGGGAAGGGACTGGCTCCTACAATGAGCAGTTCTTC. This gives the protein CASTKWEGTGSYNEQFF.